This paragraph covers one T cell receptor (beta chain) sequence. Germline loops: CDR1 LGHNA, CDR2 YSLEER. Between the trimmed V and J ends, which lost 0 bases and 7 bases, there was a span of 12 bases. This CDR3 is 15 amino acids long. This specimen comes from a study of blood T cell repertoires in COVID-19. Study-wide background: Collection of acute and convalescent COVID-19 samples took place in the United States, Italy and Spain. The analysed material was cDNA or gDNA that came from T cells, B-cell-depleted T cells, or PBMCs.

How the authors handled the data: For nucleated cells, counts were estimated from reference gene primer amplification. The table came from immunoSEQ multiplex PCR; TCRdb's copy has only in-frame clones and leaves some out. V and J calls and clone size are those listed in that table; D and trimming were worked out from the DNA. The sample gives 25,000 to 30,000 clones, 85% to 90% of which show up once; about 16% is in the top ten. This clonotype originated in a man in his 70s with acute or convalescent COVID-19. The rearrangement links TRBV4-3 to TRBJ2-2; weak D call: TRBD1 (5 bases). Specimen: peripheral blood. CDR3 in DNA: TGCGCCAGCAGCCAAGAAATAGGGGATGGCGGGGAGCTGTTTTTT. It codes for CASSQEIGDGGELFF.